This T cell receptor beta chain was sequenced for a study of early T cells in non-severe SARS-CoV-2 infection. Study-wide context: Sequenced material consisted of bulk RNA (from unsorted whole blood), and chains were unpaired.

TCRdb itself ran the 5' RACE reads through MiXCR, one entry per CDR3 protein. The repertoire holds about 77,000 distinct CDR3 sequences, with about 17% as singletons. This CDR3 has 13 amino acids. Trimming took 6 bases from V and 4 from J; bases not matched to a gene: 5. The sequencing input was whole blood. This receptor was identified in an adult who was a healthcare worker with PCR-confirmed SARS-CoV-2 infection or an uninfected control (not recorded which). V gene TRBV12-3 or TRBV12-4 combines with J gene TRBJ1-1; 7 nucleotides agree with TRBD1. The CDR3 nucleotides read TGTGCCAGCAGGGCAGGGGGGGGCACTGAAGCTTTCTTT. Its translation: CASRAGGGTEAFF.